This TCR beta chain was observed in a study of shared T cell receptors in the human thymus. Here immunoSEQ multiplex PCR was the method, and the copy in TCRdb shows in-frame clones only, minus some. The data hold some 700,000 clones, with roughly 88% observed a single time. J was trimmed by 3 bases and V by 5 bases; bases with no gene match: 7. Germline CDR1 and CDR2: MNHEY and SMNVEV (reference sequence). The CDR3 spans 14 residues. This sample was shared with a second study, whose subject was human thymus T cells. That work states: Thymic resections from corrective heart surgery supplied the tissue.

This TCR was sampled from a boy in the first two years of life with a congenital heart defect. Sequencing used thymocytes. The chain links TRBV27 to TRBJ2-7, with 7 bases identical to TRBD1. CDR3 amino acids: CASSRDRDYYEQYF. The CDR3, as DNA: TGTGCCAGCAGTCGGGACAGAGATTACTACGAGCAGTACTTC.